Presented here are 10 T cell receptor beta chains from one specimen sequenced in a study of blood T cell repertoires in COVID-19. The assay was immunoSEQ multiplex PCR, and TCRdb's table has in-frame clones only and misses some. The sample lists around 200,000 clones, 88% seen once, with under 0.9% in the top ten. The sample taken for sequencing was peripheral blood. These receptors originate from a man aged 35 to 55 with acute or convalescent COVID-19.

The chain joins TRBV18 to TRBJ2-5; D remains unclear. V shed 0 bases and J shed 1 base, with 9 bases lying between them. CDR1 KGHSH and CDR2 LQKENI come from the germline V gene. CDR3 length: 15 amino acids. The CDR3 region is CASSPPSRSQETQYF. The CDR3 nucleotides are TGTGCCAGCTCACCACCGTCGCGGAGCCAAGAGACCCAGTACTTC.

The chain employs TRBV5-6 and TRBJ2-2; 9 bases line up with TRBD1. Looked up from germline, CDR1 is SGHDT and CDR2 is YYEEEE. V was clipped by 7 bases and J by 6 bases; unmatched bases: 13. The CDR3 extends over 16 amino acids. CDR3 residues: CASGPDRGYFAGELFF. The DNA of the CDR3 is TGTGCCAGCGGACCCGACAGGGGGTACTTCGCCGGGGAGCTGTTTTTT.

This chain joins TRBV4-1 and TRBJ2-1; the match to TRBD1 covers 10 bases. CDR3 size: 16 residues. The germline V gene has CDR1 MGHRA and CDR2 YSYEKL. V trimming: 1 base; J trimming: 4 bases; junction bases outside the gene matches: 4. CDR3 sequence: CASSQVPGQGYNEQFF. The CDR3 DNA follows: TGCGCCAGCAGCCAAGTTCCGGGACAGGGGTACAATGAGCAGTTCTTC.

The V call is TRBV24-1, the J call TRBJ2-5; tentative D call: TRBD1 (6 bases). V lost 3 bases to trimming and J lost 1 base, with 8 bases between them. The germline V gene encodes CDR1 KGHDR and CDR2 SFDVKD. The CDR3 consists of 14 residues. The CDR3 sequence: CATSDRTVQETQYF. The CDR3 DNA is TGTGCCACCAGTGATAGGACAGTCCAAGAGACCCAGTACTTC.

The CDR3 DNA sequence: TGCAGCGTGGCGGGACAGGGGAACAATCAGCCCCAGCATTTT. It yields the protein CSVAGQGNNQPQHF. The V and J genes are TRBV29-1 and TRBJ1-5, with 10 bases that match TRBD1. The CDR3 is 14 amino acids. The V gene end was trimmed by 6 bases and the J gene end by 3 bases; junction bases not matched to a gene: 5. Germline V gene sequence: CDR1 SQVTM, CDR2 ANQGSEA.

DNA for the CDR3: TGTGCCAGCAGCTTAGCGCTCGGACAGGGCGCTGAAGCTTTCTTT. Amino acid sequence: CASSLALGQGAEAFF. The V and J genes are TRBV7-8 and TRBJ1-1; 8 nucleotides match TRBD1. The CDR3 runs to 15 residues. V shed 0 bases and J 6 bases; nucleotides not matched to a gene: 6. Germline CDR1 and CDR2: SGHVS and FQNEAQ.

This chain uses TRBV6-5 with TRBJ2-7; D unclear. There are 14 residues in the CDR3. The germline gives CDR1 MNHEY, CDR2 SVGAGI. The V end lost 6 bases, the J end lost 3 bases, and 15 bases lay between the germline ends. This CDR3 reads CASSENFYRYEQYF. The CDR3 DNA reads TGTGCCAGCAGCGAGAATTTTTACCGCTACGAGCAGTACTTC.

The chain has TRBV18 and TRBJ2-5; no clear D gene. Trimming removed 2 bases at V and 0 bases at J, with 7 bases between. The CDR3 loop spans 14 amino acids. Germline CDR1 is KGHSH and CDR2 is LQKENI. CDR3 nucleotide sequence: TGTGCCAGCTCACCAACAGCCAACCAAGAGACCCAGTACTTC. Residues: CASSPTANQETQYF.

This chain uses TRBV7-9 with TRBJ1-2; D is uncertain. The CDR3 is 13 residues long. Germline V gene data show CDR1 as SEHNR and CDR2 as FQNEAQ (reference sequence). V lost 5 bases to trimming and J lost 4 bases, with 11 bases between them. The CDR3 bases are TGTGCCAGCAGCGCGGCTGTTAGCTATGGCTACACCTTC. It yields the protein CASSAAVSYGYTF.

This chain connects TRBV27 to TRBJ2-1; 10 positions agree with TRBD2. In germline, CDR1 is MNHEY, CDR2 SMNVEV (reference sequence). This CDR3 comprises 17 residues. V lost 2 bases to trimming and J lost 9 bases; unmatched junction nucleotides: 13. The CDR3 reads CASSLRLAGDHRGEQFF. The CDR3 DNA sequence: TGTGCCAGCAGTTTACGGCTAGCGGGAGACCATCGGGGTGAGCAGTTCTTC.